The next 19 T cell receptor beta chains were all read from a single sample in a study of blood T cell repertoires in COVID-19. TCRdb's copy holds only in-frame clones and misses some; the assay was immunoSEQ multiplex PCR. Seen here are roughly 700,000 clones, approximately 90% observed once, and the top ten hold over 0.2%. The specimen was peripheral blood. Source of these receptors: a woman aged 18-30 years with acute or convalescent COVID-19.

This sequence joins TRBV19 and TRBJ1-5, with TRBD1 as a possible D gene (5 bases). The germline gives CDR1 LNHDA, CDR2 SQIVND (reference sequence). Trimming pared 7 bases from V and 2 bases from J, leaving 18 bases between. This CDR3 is built from 16 residues. CDR3 amino acids: CASTYGRGRGNQPQHF. CDR3 bases: TGTGCCAGTACCTATGGGAGGGGAAGGGGCAATCAGCCCCAGCATTTT.

The table lists this clone with a few counts. Here the CDR3 reads CASSRSTGGEVLGYTF. DNA of the CDR3: TGTGCCAGCAGCCGGTCCACAGGGGGCGAAGTTCTTGGCTACACCTTC. The V call is TRBV4-2, the J call TRBJ1-2; 9 nucleotides align to TRBD1. The CDR3 runs to 16 residues. CDR1 LGHNA and CDR2 YNFKEQ come from the germline V gene. The J segment lost 7 bases and the V segment lost 4 bases, leaving 13 bases of the junction unmatched.

This clone has more than one count but fewer than ten. This chain connects TRBV6-5 to TRBJ2-7, with 10 bases identical to TRBD2. CDR3 size: 13 residues. The ends lost 8 bases at V and 2 bases at J; junction bases unmatched: 3. Germline values: CDR1 MNHEY, CDR2 SVGAGI. As DNA, the CDR3 is TGTGCCAGCCGGAGCGGGGGGGCCTACGAGCAGTACTTC. It encodes CASRSGGAYEQYF.

This sequence joins TRBV6-1 and TRBJ2-3; 10 nucleotides agree with TRBD2. Germline CDR1 is MNHNS and CDR2 is SASEGT. The CDR3 sequence is 16 residues long. V lost 1 base, J lost 3 bases, and 4 bases stayed unmatched. The chain's CDR3 is CASSEEAGGSTDTQYF. As DNA, the CDR3 is TGTGCCAGCAGTGAAGAAGCGGGGGGGAGTACAGATACGCAGTATTTT.

This chain links TRBV13 with TRBJ1-1, with 10 bases identical to TRBD1. This CDR3 is 19 amino acids long. Germline trimming cut 4 bases from V and 1 base from J; bases unmatched to any gene: 15. Per germline, CDR1 PRHDT and CDR2 FYEKMQ (reference sequence). The CDR3 sequence is CASSSYPGQGRYKNTEAFF. CDR3 coding DNA: TGTGCCAGCAGCTCCTACCCGGGACAGGGGAGGTACAAGAACACTGAAGCTTTCTTT.

As regards this clone: No DNA is shown, since the ends of the CDR3 on it are uncertain; the CDR3 is the one TCRdb lists. The V gene is TRBV9, the J gene TRBJ2-1; no DNA check was done on the table's D call, TRBD2. With termini counted, the CDR3 has 15 amino acids. CDR1 and CDR2 from the germline V gene are SGDLS and YYNGEE. This chain's CDR3 is CASSVAGGAGSPVFF.

In its sample, this clone was seen once. The gene calls are TRBV28 and TRBJ1-6; 8 nucleotides line up with TRBD1. Germline V gene lookup returns CDR1 MDHEN and CDR2 SYDVKM. V shed 6 bases, J shed 7 bases, and the junction held 8 bases outside the gene matches. The CDR3 runs 15 residues. The CDR3 bases are TGTGCCAGCAGAACAGGGGGGCTAGAGAATTCACCCCTCCACTTT. Encoded protein: CASRTGGLENSPLHF.

The chain is built from TRBV9 and TRBJ2-1, with TRBD2 matching 14 bases. The germline V gene encodes CDR1 SGDLS and CDR2 YYNGEE. V dropped 4 bases and J dropped 8; count of bases not matched to a gene: 8. The CDR3 totals 16 residues. The CDR3 DNA reads as TGTGCCAGCAGCTCAAGACTAGCGGGGGGGAAGGATGAGCAGTTCTTC. It codes for CASSSRLAGGKDEQFF.

The chain combines TRBV6-5 with TRBJ1-2; D gene uncertain. The V gene lost 6 bases and the J gene lost 4 bases, with 6 bases spanning the gap. Germline CDR1 is MNHEY and CDR2 is SVGAGI. The CDR3 spans 11 residues. The CDR3 spells CASRGLYGYTF. For the CDR3, the DNA is TGTGCCAGCAGGGGCCTCTATGGCTACACCTTC.

The V call is TRBV3-1 (or the pseudogene TRBV3-2), the J call TRBJ1-6, with unresolved D. CDR3 size: 15 residues. The germline V gene has CDR1 LGHDT and CDR2 YNNKEL (reference sequence). V was clipped by 6 bases and J by 1 base, with 10 bases between them. The CDR3 sequence is CASSHGGSYNSPLHF. DNA of the CDR3: TGTGCCAGCAGTCATGGAGGATCCTATAATTCACCCCTCCACTTT.

The CDR3 spells CASSVAASLRRVSGNTIYF. CDR3 coding DNA: TGTGCCAGCAGCGTAGCCGCTTCATTAAGACGGGTCTCTGGAAACACCATATATTTT. This rearrangement joins TRBV9 to TRBJ1-3; D is unclear. CDR1 and CDR2 from the germline V gene are SGDLS and YYNGEE. CDR3 size: 19 residues. V was trimmed by 0 bases and J by 0 bases, leaving 19 bases between them. Full variable domain (missing parts from reference TRBV9 and TRBJ1-3): DSGVTQTPKHLITATGQRVTLRCSPRSGDLSVYWYQQSLDQGLQFLIQYYNGEERAKGNILERFSAQQFPDLHSELNLSSLELGDSALYFCASSVAASLRRVSGNTIYFGEGSWLTVV.

This clone was observed many times. The gene calls are TRBV4-3 and TRBJ2-2; 11 bases fit TRBD2. The germline V gene has CDR1 LGHNA and CDR2 YSLEER. This CDR3 comprises 14 residues. Trimming cost V 7 bases and J 7 bases; bases outside gene matches: 5. For the CDR3, the DNA is TGCGCCAGCAAGACTAGCGGGGATGTCGGGGAGCTGTTTTTT. Protein: CASKTSGDVGELFF.

V and J are TRBV2 and TRBJ1-5; 7 bases align to TRBD1. This CDR3 has 15 amino acids. From germline, CDR1 is SNHLY and CDR2 FYNNEI. V lost 4 bases to trimming and J lost 2 bases; unmatched junction nucleotides: 5. The CDR3 region has the DNA TGTGCCAGCAGTGCTACAGGGGCCGGCAATCAGCCCCAGCATTTT. This sequence encodes CASSATGAGNQPQHF.

This clone was seen just once. V and J are TRBV6-5 and TRBJ1-3; the D is unclear. V lost 8 bases and J 9 bases, leaving 14 bases between the germline ends. Germline V gene sequence: CDR1 MNHEY, CDR2 SVGAGI. This CDR3 has 12 residues. The CDR3 DNA reads as TGTGCCAGCCAAGGCCCCCGGGGCACCATATATTTT. It yields the protein CASQGPRGTIYF.

The chain combines TRBV9 with TRBJ2-1; 7 nucleotides line up with TRBD2. This CDR3 spans 15 amino acids. With V trimmed by 5 bases and J by 3 bases, 8 bases remained unmatched. The germline V gene encodes CDR1 SGDLS and CDR2 YYNGEE. The CDR3 sequence: CASSLSGADYNEQFF. The CDR3 region has the DNA TGTGCCAGCAGTCTAAGCGGGGCGGACTACAATGAGCAGTTCTTC.

This rearrangement joins TRBV29-1 to TRBJ1-1; D possibly corresponds to TRBD1 (5 bases). CDR1 SQVTM and CDR2 ANQGSEA come from the germline V gene. The CDR3 runs to 13 residues. V was pared by 4 bases and J by 0 bases, with 9 bases between. The CDR3 DNA follows: TGCAGCGTTGTTCCCAGGGTGAACACTGAAGCTTTCTTT. Residues: CSVVPRVNTEAFF.

The chain employs TRBV28 and TRBJ1-6; the D gene is possibly TRBD1 (5 bases). The germline V gene has CDR1 MDHEN and CDR2 SYDVKM. V dropped 8 bases and J dropped 0 bases, with 11 bases sitting between them. CDR3 length equals 15 residues. Here the CDR3 DNA reads TGTGCCAGCCTACAGGCGAGCTCCTATAATTCACCCCTCCACTTT. Residues: CASLQASSYNSPLHF.

As to this clone: Other DNA sequences from this sample encode an identical CDR3 as well. This chain links TRBV9 with TRBJ1-2; a weak D match, TRBD1 (6 bases). The CDR3 sequence is 13 residues long. V was shortened by 0 bases and J by 3 bases, with 6 bases between the two germline ends. Germline CDR1 is SGDLS and CDR2 is YYNGEE. CDR3 in amino acids: CASSVDRDYGYTF. The CDR3 DNA follows: TGTGCCAGCAGCGTAGACAGGGACTATGGCTACACCTTC.

This sequence joins TRBV30 and TRBJ1-1, with TRBD1 matching over 7 bases. From germline, CDR1 is GTSNPN and CDR2 SVGIG (reference sequence). The junction had 7 bases not matched to a gene; V was cut back by 2 bases and J by 4 bases. The CDR3 sequence is 14 residues long. This CDR3 reads CAWSPKTGVTEAFF. DNA of the CDR3: TGTGCCTGGAGTCCTAAAACAGGGGTCACTGAAGCTTTCTTT.